This T cell receptor beta chain was found in a study of shared clonotypes between healthy human individuals. TCRdb's copy holds only in-frame clones and misses some; the assay was immunoSEQ multiplex PCR. The repertoire holds about half a million clones, with around 79% as singletons. J gave up 2 bases and V 0 bases, and 5 bases lay outside the gene matches. Germline-derived CDR1 and CDR2 are LGHNA and YSLEER. The CDR3 is 16 residues long. The sequenced sample consisted of PBMCs. This TCR derives from a woman aged 40 to 50 in good health. Some clones in this sample may be carry-over from other donors' samples. The V and J genes are TRBV4-3 and TRBJ2-3; 7 bases agree with TRBD2. This CDR3 is CASSQDAAGVTDTQYF. The CDR3 DNA reads TGCGCCAGCAGCCAAGATGCGGCGGGAGTCACAGATACGCAGTATTTT.